This is a list of T cell receptor beta chains from one sample in a study of cytomegalovirus exposure and HLA in healthy donors. The table came from immunoSEQ multiplex PCR; TCRdb's copy has only in-frame clones and leaves some out. The sample shows 150,000 or so clones, about 68% of them seen only once. The sample comprised PBMCs. The receptors stem from a young man in good health and CMV-seronegative. CDR3s include the opening cysteine and the closing phenylalanine or tryptophan. The order of the fields is D gene, J gene, V gene, clone size, CDR3 length, CDR3 protein, CDR3 DNA. D genes are given only for firm matches. Clone sizes are given selectively: once, few, many, or a class where the clone is expanded.

D: TRBD1; J: TRBJ1-5; V: TRBV18; size: .; length: 16; CDR3: CASSATTGQGSQPQHF; DNA: TGTGCCAGCTCAGCGACGACTGGACAGGGGAGTCAGCCCCAGCATTTT
D: .; J: TRBJ2-3; V: TRBV10-2; size: .; length: 15; CDR3: CASKRGGGSTDTQYF; DNA: TGCGCCAGCAAAAGGGGAGGGGGGAGCACAGATACGCAGTATTTT
D: TRBD1; J: TRBJ2-1; V: TRBV5-6; size: .; length: 14; CDR3: CASSLGTGGNEQFF; DNA: TGTGCCAGCAGCTTGGGGACAGGGGGCAATGAGCAGTTCTTC
D: .; J: TRBJ1-3; V: TRBV7-9; size: .; length: 12; CDR3: CASSSPGNTIYF; DNA: TGTGCCAGCAGCTCCCCGGGAAACACCATATATTTT
D: .; J: TRBJ1-2; V: TRBV28; size: .; length: 14; CDR3: CASSTTEGPWGYTF; DNA: TGTGCCAGCAGTACCACAGAGGGTCCTTGGGGCTACACCTTC
D: TRBD2; J: TRBJ2-7; V: TRBV2; size: .; length: 18; CDR3: CASSSLTPSGGASYEQYF; DNA: TGTGCCAGCAGTTCCCTAACTCCCAGCGGGGGGGCCTCCTACGAGCAGTACTTC
D: TRBD1; J: TRBJ2-7; V: TRBV5-4; size: .; length: 15; CDR3: CASSTGQGTPYEQYF; DNA: TGTGCCAGCAGCACGGGACAGGGAACTCCCTACGAGCAGTACTTC
D: .; J: TRBJ2-4; V: TRBV5-6; size: once; length: 15; CDR3: CASSLSSGLNYIQYF; DNA: TGTGCCAGCAGCTTGTCGTCAGGCCTTAATTACATTCAGTACTTC
D: .; J: TRBJ1-1; V: TRBV20-1; size: .; length: 11; CDR3: CSAYGQTEAFF; DNA: TGCAGTGCTTACGGACAGACTGAAGCTTTCTTT
D: .; J: TRBJ1-4; V: TRBV30; size: .; length: 11; CDR3: CAWSVGHTLFF; DNA: TGTGCCTGGAGCGTGGGACACACGCTGTTTTTT
D: .; J: TRBJ2-3; V: TRBV5-1; size: .; length: 16; CDR3: CASSLDIFLATDTQYF; DNA: TGCGCCAGCAGCTTAGACATTTTCCTCGCCACAGATACGCAGTATTTT
D: .; J: TRBJ1-1; V: TRBV7-8; size: .; length: 15; CDR3: CASRSDRERNTEAFF; DNA: TGTGCCAGCAGATCGGACAGAGAACGGAACACTGAAGCTTTCTTT
D: .; J: TRBJ1-2; V: TRBV2; size: .; length: 12; CDR3: CASSAQGDGYTF; DNA: TGTGCCAGCAGTGCACAGGGCGATGGCTACACCTTC
D: .; J: TRBJ2-7; V: TRBV11-2; size: once; length: 14; CDR3: CASSLGGTGLEQYF; DNA: TGTGCCAGCAGCTTAGGGGGGACTGGTCTCGAGCAGTACTTC